This entry features one T cell receptor (beta chain) sequence. The sample belongs to a study of T-cell memory formation after mild COVID-19. Libraries for TCRalpha and TCRbeta carried sample barcodes and unique molecular identifiers via 5'RACE. TCRdb re-called the 5' RACE reads through MiXCR, storing one row per CDR3 protein. The data hold under 150,000 distinct CDR3 sequences, with about 17% observed a single time. Sequencing was done on a sample of PBMCs or a T cell subset sorted from them (not recorded which). The sequence was obtained from an adult woman who had mild COVID-19 (a few samples of this study predate the infection). Cell type and time point are not known.

The CDR3, as DNA: TGCGCCAGCAGCGCGGACAGGGGAAGAGGATACACCTTC. Its protein is CASSADRGRGYTF. This chain uses TRBV5-1 with TRBJ1-2, with 9 bases identical to TRBD1. Germline CDR1 reads SGHRS; CDR2 reads YFSETQ. The V gene end was trimmed by 4 bases and the J gene end by 11 bases; junction bases not matched to a gene: 9. There are 13 residues in the CDR3. The full variable domain, its missing parts supplied by reference TRBV5-1 and TRBJ1-2, is KAGVTQTPRYLIKTRGQQVTLSCSPISGHRSVSWYQQTPGQGLQFLFEYFSETQRNKGNFPGRFSGRQFSNSRSEMNVSTLELGDSALYLCASSADRGRGYTFGSGTRLTVV.